The 30 T cell receptor beta chains listed next were all sequenced from one sample in a study of multiple sclerosis patients with progressive multifocal leukoencephalopathy. Time point here: before natalizumab initiation. The data were produced by immunoSEQ multiplex PCR, yet TCRdb's version contains in-frame clones alone and is incomplete. This sample yields tens of thousands of clones, of which approximately 92% are seen a single time; more than 1.5% belongs to the top ten. The material sequenced was PBMCs. These receptors originate from a man under 40 with multiple sclerosis.

The chain uses TRBV19 and TRBJ1-4; maybe TRBD1 (5 bases). Trimming took 3 bases from V and 0 from J, leaving 5 bases between them. The germline V gene encodes CDR1 LNHDA and CDR2 SQIVND (reference sequence). This CDR3 is built from 14 residues. CDR3 residues: CASSMGATNEKLFF. CDR3 bases: TGTGCCAGTAGTATGGGGGCAACTAATGAAAAACTGTTTTTT.

The table lists this clone with a count of one. This chain connects TRBV5-6 to TRBJ2-3, with D perhaps matching TRBD2 (6 bases). CDR1 and CDR2 (germline): SGHDT, YYEEEE. This CDR3 comprises 12 residues. Trimming cost V 2 bases and J 5 bases, with 6 bases left between them. The CDR3 region has the DNA TGTGCCAGCAGCTTCGGGGGAGATACGCAGTATTTT. Its protein product is CASSFGGDTQYF.

The chain is built from TRBV30 and TRBJ2-5; a weak D match, TRBD2 (6 bases). The CDR3 contains 16 residues. Germline-derived CDR1 and CDR2 are GTSNPN and SVGIG (reference sequence). V gave up 6 bases and J gave up 1 base, with 21 bases separating them. CDR3 DNA sequence: TGTGCCTGTCTCACGGGCGGGGAAGGGACCCAAGAGACCCAGTACTTC. Its translation is CACLTGGEGTQETQYF.

This chain uses TRBV12-5 with TRBJ2-7; 14 bases are shared with TRBD2. Germline CDR1 LGHNT, CDR2 FRNRAP. The V gene end was trimmed by 0 bases and the J gene end by 3 bases; junction bases not matched to a gene: 4. This CDR3 has 17 residues. The CDR3 is CASGLVGTSGSIYEQYF. CDR3 nucleotides: TGTGCTAGTGGTTTGGTGGGGACTAGCGGGAGTATCTACGAGCAGTACTTC.

This clone was observed a few times. The chain couples TRBV29-1 to TRBJ2-5; D is unresolved. The V and J ends lost 3 bases and 5 bases respectively, with 7 bases between them. CDR1 SQVTM and CDR2 ANQGSEA come from the germline V gene. This CDR3 has 11 amino acids. The DNA for the CDR3 is TGCAGCGTTGAGGGGTGGGAGACCCAGTACTTC. Translating it yields CSVEGWETQYF.

J is TRBJ1-5 and V is TRBV4-1; D unclear. The V end lost 1 base, the J end lost 4 bases, and 17 bases lay between the germline ends. Germline assignment: CDR1 MGHRA and CDR2 YSYEKL. The CDR3 spans 17 residues. In DNA form, the CDR3 reads TGCGCCAGCAGCCAAGTAGATATGGGGTTCAGTAATCAGCCCCAGCATTTT. The encoded protein is CASSQVDMGFSNQPQHF.

The chain has TRBV19 and TRBJ2-1; TRBD2 agrees at 9 bases. Germline-derived CDR1 and CDR2 are LNHDA and SQIVND (reference sequence). The CDR3 totals 17 residues. The V gene end was trimmed by 6 bases and the J gene end by 0 bases; junction bases not matched to a gene: 9. In DNA form, the CDR3 reads TGTGCCAGTAGGAGTAGCGGGAGACCAAGCTCCTACAATGAGCAGTTCTTC. Protein product: CASRSSGRPSSYNEQFF.

The rearrangement links TRBV6-6 to TRBJ2-7; 8 nucleotides align to TRBD2. This CDR3 has 14 residues. CDR1 MNHNY and CDR2 SVGAGI come from the germline V gene (reference sequence). With V trimmed by 10 bases and J by 0 bases, 8 bases remained unmatched. CDR3 sequence: CATERGGASYEQYV. CDR3 coding DNA: TGTGCCACCGAACGGGGGGGGGCCTCCTACGAGCAGTACGTC.

J is TRBJ2-1 and V is TRBV7-8; D may be TRBD2 (6 bases). Looked up from germline, CDR1 is SGHVS and CDR2 is FQNEAQ. V lost 4 bases and J lost 3, with 19 bases in between. This CDR3 region has 17 residues. The CDR3 region has the DNA TGTGCCAGCAGCTCGCTAGGCGATAGCGGAGTCTACAATGAGCAGTTCTTC. Translating gives CASSSLGDSGVYNEQFF.

The chain links TRBV30 to TRBJ2-7, with TRBD2 matching 9 bases. Germline CDR1 and CDR2: GTSNPN and SVGIG (reference sequence). With V trimmed by 4 bases and J by 3 bases, 7 bases remained unmatched. The CDR3 is 14 amino acids. The CDR3 here is CAWKPSSGVYEQYF. CDR3 bases: TGTGCCTGGAAACCTTCTAGCGGGGTCTACGAGCAGTACTTC.

V is TRBV4-3 and J is TRBJ2-1; D assignment may be TRBD1 or TRBD2 (5 bases each). The CDR3 is made up of 14 amino acids. Trimming cost V 3 bases and J 6 bases, with 12 bases left between them. Germline CDR1 and CDR2: LGHNA and YSLEER. CDR3 region: CASSQGRSFNEQFF. As DNA, the CDR3 is TGCGCCAGCAGCCAGGGACGATCATTCAATGAGCAGTTCTTC.

This chain uses TRBV11-2 with TRBJ1-6; D not resolved. The length of the CDR3 is 16 residues. Trimming left V 5 bases short and J 0 bases short, with 11 bases between. Germline V CDR1 and CDR2: SGHAT, FQNNGV. This chain's CDR3 is CASSLPSSSYNSPLHF. The CDR3 DNA follows: TGTGCCAGCAGCCTCCCAAGTAGCTCCTATAATTCACCCCTCCACTTT.

The rearrangement uses TRBV6-4 and TRBJ2-2; D unclear. Per the germline V gene, CDR1 is MRHNA and CDR2 is SNTAGT. The CDR3 contains 14 residues. V shed 4 bases and J shed 4 bases, with 10 bases lying between them. CDR3 protein: CASSGAPGTGELFF. CDR3 DNA: TGTGCCAGCAGTGGGGCCCCTGGCACCGGGGAGCTGTTTTTT.

J is TRBJ1-1 and V is TRBV9; no firm D call. CDR3 length: 15 residues. CDR1 is SGDLS, CDR2 YYNGEE, per germline. Trimming removed 4 bases at V and 4 bases at J, with 17 bases between. CDR3 sequence: CASSPSEGGVTEAFF. The DNA for the CDR3 is TGTGCCAGCAGCCCAAGTGAGGGTGGGGTCACTGAAGCTTTCTTT.

V and J are TRBV7-2 and TRBJ2-1; possibly TRBD2 for D (5 bases). Per the germline V gene, CDR1 is SGHTA and CDR2 is FQGNSA. This CDR3 region has 15 residues. V lost 4 bases, J lost 0 bases, and 10 bases lay in between. DNA for the CDR3: TGTGCCAGCAGCTCCATAGGAGGCTCCTACAATGAGCAGTTCTTC. It is translated as CASSSIGGSYNEQFF.

The V call is TRBV7-9, the J call TRBJ2-5; a weak D match, TRBD1 (5 bases). Germline-derived CDR1 and CDR2 are SEHNR and FQNEAQ (reference sequence). The CDR3 has 16 amino acids. V was pared by 5 bases and J by 4 bases, with 20 bases between. CDR3 in DNA: TGTGCCAGCAGCCTTCGACAGACTGGGAAGGGAGAGACCCAGTACTTC. It yields the protein CASSLRQTGKGETQYF.

This clone was found once. The chain couples TRBV19 to TRBJ1-5; tentatively, D is TRBD1 (6 bases). Germline CDR1 LNHDA, CDR2 SQIVND (reference sequence). This CDR3 is built from 13 residues. Trimming removed 1 base from V and 11 bases from J, with 12 bases in between. Here the CDR3 reads CASSIGEKGAQHF. Written as DNA, the CDR3 is TGTGCCAGTAGTATAGGGGAAAAGGGGGCCCAGCATTTT.

The J gene is TRBJ2-3, the V gene TRBV30; 15 bases fit TRBD2. Germline CDR1 is GTSNPN and CDR2 is SVGIG (reference sequence). The CDR3 sequence is 18 residues long. V dropped 0 bases and J dropped 4; count of bases not matched to a gene: 8. Here the CDR3 reads CAWSVLFGTSGRSDTQYF. The DNA for the CDR3 is TGTGCCTGGAGTGTACTATTTGGGACTAGCGGGAGGTCAGATACGCAGTATTTT.

The chain combines TRBV6-1 with TRBJ2-2; D is unclear. In germline, CDR1 is MNHNS, CDR2 SASEGT. The CDR3 totals 14 residues. Trimming shortened V by 1 base and J by 5 bases, and 8 bases separated the two germline ends. The CDR3 DNA sequence: TGTGCCAGCAGTGAAGGGACGCGAACCGGGGAGCTGTTTTTT. Its translation: CASSEGTRTGELFF.

The chain couples TRBV6-5 to TRBJ2-5; D remains ambiguous. The J call is doubtful: the DNA matches TRBJ2-7 better. In germline, CDR1 is MNHEY, CDR2 SVGAGI. The CDR3 runs to 15 residues. This CDR3 is CASSYYSGGNYEQYF. The CDR3 coding sequence is TGTGCCAGCAGTTACTATTCAGGTGGTAACTACGAGCAGTACTTC.

This clone is a singleton in its sample. This chain uses TRBV2 with TRBJ1-2, with 7 bases matching TRBD1. V lost 6 bases, J lost 8 bases, and 9 bases stayed unmatched. This CDR3 contains 13 residues. Germline lookup yields CDR1 SNHLY and CDR2 FYNNEI. Here the CDR3 reads CASSRDRVNGYTF. The CDR3 DNA reads as TGTGCCAGCAGCAGAGACAGGGTGAACGGCTACACCTTC.

A note on this clone: Different DNA sequences within this sample yield the same CDR3. The chain has TRBV5-1 and TRBJ2-7; no reliable D call. The CDR3 covers 12 residues. The germline gives CDR1 SGHRS, CDR2 YFSETQ. The CDR3 DNA reads TGCGCATCTCCCATGGGGACCTACGAGCAGTACTTC. Protein sequence: CASPMGTYEQYF.

This clone was seen a single time. The J gene is TRBJ2-2, the V gene TRBV5-1; possibly TRBD1 for D (6 bases). The CDR3 totals 14 residues. The ends were cut back, 7 bases at V and 0 bases at J, with 10 bases in the middle. Germline-derived CDR1 and CDR2 are SGHRS and YFSETQ. In DNA form, the CDR3 reads TGCGCCAGCTCGGACAGTCCGAACACCGGGGAGCTGTTTTTT. Translated, it gives CASSDSPNTGELFF.

This clone was seen just once. The chain has TRBV4-3 and TRBJ1-2; no clear D. This CDR3 comprises 16 residues. Germline CDR1 and CDR2: LGHNA and YSLEER. Trimming shortened V by 1 base and J by 3 bases, and 15 bases separated the two germline ends. In DNA, the CDR3 is TGCGCCAGCAGCCAAGTGAGCGGGAAAGGTGACTATGGCTACACCTTC. Translation gives CASSQVSGKGDYGYTF.

This chain uses TRBV4-3 with TRBJ1-4, with no clear D. The CDR3 has 13 residues. The V gene's germline CDR1 is LGHNA and CDR2 YSLEER. Trimming stripped 4 bases from V and 4 bases from J, with 7 bases between. This CDR3 reads CASSLWDNEKLFF. In DNA form, the CDR3 reads TGCGCCAGCAGCCTTTGGGATAATGAAAAACTGTTTTTT.

The rearrangement joins TRBV18 to TRBJ2-7; D may be TRBD1 or TRBD2 (5 bases each). V dropped 3 bases and J dropped 6 bases, with 15 bases sitting between them. The germline V gene encodes CDR1 KGHSH and CDR2 LQKENI. This CDR3 spans 14 amino acids. This CDR3 is CASSPAVTGGEQYV. The CDR3 region has the DNA TGTGCCAGCTCACCGGCCGTAACAGGAGGCGAGCAGTACGTC.

Concerning this clone itself: One junction end disagrees with the germline gene, perhaps due to a read error. In DNA, the CDR3 is TGTGCCAGCAGTCGGGGGGCCGTGAACGCTGAAGCTTTCTTT. Its protein product is CASSRGAVNAEAFF. This chain connects TRBV27 to TRBJ1-1; possible D gene TRBD1, 6 bases. The length of the CDR3 is 14 residues. The germline CDR1 and CDR2 sequences are MNHEY and SMNVEV (reference sequence).

V gene TRBV7-9 combines with J gene TRBJ2-3; unclear D gene. The V gene lost 5 bases and the J gene lost 1 base, with 13 bases spanning the gap. The CDR3 loop spans 15 amino acids. Germline-derived CDR1 and CDR2 are SEHNR and FQNEAQ (reference sequence). DNA for the CDR3: TGTGCCAGCAGCCCCGCAGTCTTGCGCACAGATACGCAGTATTTT. Protein sequence: CASSPAVLRTDTQYF.

V and J are TRBV10-3 and TRBJ1-6, with D uncertain. The CDR3 has 14 residues. In germline, CDR1 is ENHRY, CDR2 SYGVKD. Trimming stripped 2 bases from V and 6 bases from J, with 8 bases between. DNA of the CDR3: TGTGCCATCAGTGAGGGACGGAGTAATTCACCCCTCCACTTT. Translated, it gives CAISEGRSNSPLHF.

The chain carries TRBV29-1 and TRBJ1-2; D might be TRBD1 (5 bases). CDR1 SQVTM and CDR2 ANQGSEA come from the germline V gene. V lost 5 bases to trimming and J lost 0 bases, with 13 bases between them. CDR3 size: 14 residues. The CDR3 nucleotides are TGCAGCGTTATTCCGACAGCTTCTAACTATGGCTACACCTTC. The encoded protein is CSVIPTASNYGYTF. Variable domain in full (rest from reference TRBV29-1 and TRBJ1-2): SAVISQKPSRDICQRGTSLTIQCQVDSQVTMMFWYRQQPGQSLTLIATANQGSEATYESGFVIDKFPISRPNLTFSTLTVSNMSPEDSSIYLCSVIPTASNYGYTFGSGTRLTVV.